This T cell receptor (beta chain) is from a study of cytomegalovirus exposure and HLA in healthy donors. Study-wide points: A prior analysis recorded that most TCR beta V segments were productive about 87% or about 30% of the time.

The CDR3 length is 14 residues. The V and J ends lost 5 bases and 4 bases, in that order; junction bases with no gene match: 7. Germline CDR1 reads MNHEY; CDR2 reads SMNVEV (reference sequence). PCR employed 60 Vbeta and 13 Jbeta primers. Measured with immunoSEQ multiplex PCR; TCRdb has only the in-frame clones, and not every one. This sample's clone table lists around 100,000 clones. A word on this clone: Its antigen is undetermined.

The clonotype was recovered from a middle-aged man in good health and CMV-seronegative. What was sequenced was PBMCs. The chain combines TRBV27 with TRBJ2-7; 8 bases agree with TRBD1. The CDR3 region has the DNA TGTGCCAGCAGTGCAGGGGGCATAAAGTACGAGCAGTACTTC. It codes for CASSAGGIKYEQYF.